This record looks at one T cell receptor (beta chain) sequence and its context. This clone was detected once. What this receptor recognizes is not known. The record has no base qualities; no much larger clone is one base away. The cysteine opens and the phenylalanine closes a CDR3 of 14 amino acids. CDR3 DNA is the only sequence kept; it has 42 bases, read in frame from the first base. The trim is 4 bases for V and 3 bases for J, with a gap of 11 bases between the germline ends. From the germline V gene, CDR1 is SGHTA and CDR2 is FQGTGA. The trial excluded patients who had a history of autoimmune disease or were on systemic immunosuppression. In every dose cohort, peripheral blood was drawn for TCR sequencing at baseline, cycle 4 day 1, and cycle 7 day 1. The samples were drawn from a first-in-human, open-label, multicenter phase I dose-escalation trial of ivuxolimab. Adults with locally advanced or metastatic melanoma, renal cell, hepatocellular, or head and neck squamous cell carcinoma were enrolled in the trial. CD4+ and CD8+ T cells were sorted separately from peripheral blood before TCR sequencing.

The sample comes from a study of OX40 agonist ivuxolimab in advanced cancers. About the investigation overall: Ivuxolimab was an agonistic, fully human IgG2 monoclonal antibody directed against OX40 (CD134), a costimulatory receptor. The paper reports the monotherapy dose-escalation portion (N ≈ 50 patients) of the phase I ivuxolimab trial. Intravenous ivuxolimab was administered to patients every 2 weeks at six dose levels: 0.01, 0.1, 0.3, 1.5, 3 and 10 mg/kg. The dose-escalation cohort was roughly 80% male with a mean age of approximately 59 years, ranging from roughly 20 to 80. Of the roughly 52 patients in dose escalation, about 19 had hepatocellular carcinoma, around 15 had melanoma, 9 had renal cell carcinoma and 9 had head and neck cancer. Peripheral TCRbeta sequencing was intended to test whether TCR sequence diversity was altered and clonal T-cell expansion was caused by ivuxolimab. Patients were allowed to have had prior anti-PD-1, anti-PD-L1 or anti-CTLA-4 therapy, and approximately 37% of the dose-escalation patients had been treated with checkpoint inhibitors. Partial responses occurred in three dose-escalation patients: two with cutaneous melanoma and one with hepatocellular carcinoma. Results the study describes overall, beyond this receptor: At doses from 0.1 to 3.0 mg/kg, clonal expansion was seen in both CD4+ and CD8+ blood T cells between baseline and week 6. On average, CD8+ T cells showed more expanded clones than CD4+ T cells after ivuxolimab. Low levels of normalized T-cell clonal expansion were also seen in some patients who did not respond. The antigen specificity of the peripheral T cells that underwent clonal expansion was not determined. In the 0.1-3.0 mg/kg groups, partial responders had among the lowest normalized peripheral clonal expansion, particularly in CD8+ T cells.

For sequencing of the TCRbeta CDR3 region, genomic DNA was extracted from the sorted cells. The immunoSEQ Assay was used to sequence the TCRbeta CDR3 regions. TCRdb carries this immuneACCESS record with in-frame sequences only. Its versions omit some clonotypes, under half of them owing to an unresolved V gene in the studies checked, with the rest unexplained. The sample contains 19,000 or so clones, roughly nine tenths of them found a single time. The biggest ten clones account for approximately 16% of the sample. The rearrangement joined TRBV7-3 to TRBJ2-3, and the D gene may be TRBD1, 5 bases matching. The sequence came from an adult with an advanced solid tumor such as melanoma, head and neck, liver or kidney cancer. Sequencing used CD4+ or CD8+ T cells sorted from blood, obtained in a trial of the OX40 agonist ivuxolimab. The DNA is as follows: TGTGCCAGCAGCTCCCAGGGCTCTACAGATACGCAGTATTTT. Translated, this is CASSSQGSTDTQYF.